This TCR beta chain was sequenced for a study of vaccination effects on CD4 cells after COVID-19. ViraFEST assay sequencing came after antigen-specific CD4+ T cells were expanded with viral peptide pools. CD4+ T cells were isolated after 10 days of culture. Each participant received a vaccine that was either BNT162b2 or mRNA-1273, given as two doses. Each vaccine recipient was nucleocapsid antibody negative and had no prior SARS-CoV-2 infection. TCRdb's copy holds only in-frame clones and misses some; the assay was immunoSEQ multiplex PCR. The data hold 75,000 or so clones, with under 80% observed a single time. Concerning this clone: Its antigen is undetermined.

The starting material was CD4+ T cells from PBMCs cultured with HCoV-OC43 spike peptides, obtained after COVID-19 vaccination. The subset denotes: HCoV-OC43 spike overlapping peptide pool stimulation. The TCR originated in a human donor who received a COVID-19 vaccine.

Written as DNA, the CDR3 is TGTGCCATCAGCCCATCTAGCGGGGGAACAGATACGCAGTATTTT. Translated: CAISPSSGGTDTQYF. The V call is TRBV10-3, the J call TRBJ2-3; TRBD2 aligns across 10 bases. Losses at the gene ends were 6 bases for V and 3 bases for J; bases not matched to a gene: 6. CDR1 ENHRY and CDR2 SYGVKD come from the germline V gene. The CDR3 consists of 15 residues.